The next 32 T cell receptor beta chains were all read from a single sample in a study of response to subunit inactivated influenza vaccine. Each CDR3 protein gets one entry after TCRdb re-called the RT-PCR reads with MiXCR. The sample holds 700,000 to 800,000 distinct CDR3 sequences, around a sixth seen once. This specimen was PBMCs from blood, taken about 5 days after vaccination. The receptors were gathered from a middle-aged man who received an inactivated influenza vaccine.

The chain has TRBV30 and TRBJ2-1, with D possibly being TRBD2 (5 bases). This CDR3 has 17 residues. V was clipped by 5 bases and J by 7 bases, with 27 bases between them. Looked up from germline, CDR1 is GTSNPN and CDR2 is SVGIG (reference sequence). This chain's CDR3 is CAWGVNRLAGFPNEQFF. The DNA of the CDR3 is TGTGCCTGGGGAGTAAACCGTCTAGCAGGTTTCCCAAATGAGCAGTTCTTC.

The table lists this clonotype with a few counts. The rearrangement links TRBV13 to TRBJ1-5, with D possibly being TRBD1 (6 bases). This CDR3 contains 15 residues. The V gene lost 3 bases and the J gene lost 3 bases, with 12 bases spanning the gap. From germline, CDR1 is PRHDT and CDR2 FYEKMQ (reference sequence). DNA of the CDR3: TGTGCCAGCAGCTTGTCTCGGGACAACAATCAGCCCCAGCATTTT. Protein: CASSLSRDNNQPQHF.

This clonotype was counted only a few times. The chain has TRBV29-1 and TRBJ2-6; the D gene is possibly TRBD2 (7 bases). From germline, CDR1 is SQVTM and CDR2 ANQGSEA. The CDR3 contains 18 residues. V gave up 3 bases and J gave up 0 bases, with 18 bases separating them. CDR3 bases: TGCAGCGTTGAGGTTCCTACAGGGAGGGGCTCTGGGGCCAACGTCCTGACTTTC. Translated: CSVEVPTGRGSGANVLTF. Using reference TRBV29-1 and TRBJ2-6 for the parts outside the CDR3, the full variable domain is SAVISQKPSRDICQRGTSLTIQCQVDSQVTMMFWYRQQPGQSLTLIATANQGSEATYESGFVIDKFPISRPNLTFSTLTVSNMSPEDSSIYLCSVEVPTGRGSGANVLTFGAGSRLTVL.

The rearrangement links TRBV7-8 to TRBJ2-7, with no clear D. The V end was cut by 5 bases, the J end by 9 bases, with 14 bases between. This CDR3 has 12 amino acids. Germline V gene sequence: CDR1 SGHVS, CDR2 FQNEAQ. The CDR3 is CASSHRAERQYF. The CDR3 DNA reads as TGTGCCAGCAGCCACCGGGCAGAGCGGCAGTACTTC.

This chain links TRBV24-1 with TRBJ2-3, with 11 bases matching TRBD1. The CDR3 runs 16 residues. The trim removed 3 bases at V and 4 bases at J, leaving 5 bases unmatched. The germline V gene has CDR1 KGHDR and CDR2 SFDVKD. CDR3 in DNA: TGTGCCACCAGTGATGGGACAGGGGGGGGCGCAGATACGCAGTATTTT. Amino acids: CATSDGTGGGADTQYF.

This sequence joins TRBV7-3 and TRBJ2-1, with unresolved D. Trimming pared 4 bases from V and 9 bases from J, leaving 16 bases between. The germline V gene encodes CDR1 SGHTA and CDR2 FQGTGA. This CDR3 is 14 amino acids long. The CDR3: CASSSSDGLGEQFF. The CDR3 DNA reads TGTGCCAGCAGCTCCTCTGACGGCCTTGGTGAGCAGTTCTTC.

This chain connects TRBV20-1 to TRBJ2-5; no reliable D call. Per germline, CDR1 DFQATT and CDR2 SNEGSKA (reference sequence). Between the trimmed V and J ends, which lost 3 bases and 1 base, there was a span of 6 bases. CDR3 length: 12 residues. The CDR3 coding sequence is TGCAGTGCTAGCAAGACCCAAGAGACCCAGTACTTC. It yields the protein CSASKTQETQYF.

The gene calls are TRBV25-1 and TRBJ1-1, with D possibly being TRBD1 (5 bases). CDR1 is MGHDK and CDR2 is SYGVNS in the germline V gene. The V end lost 7 bases, the J end lost 4 bases, and 13 bases lay between the germline ends. This CDR3 contains 13 residues. The CDR3 loop reads CASNQGGFTEAFF. The DNA for the CDR3 is TGTGCCAGCAACCAGGGAGGGTTCACTGAAGCTTTCTTT.

This clonotype was seen more than once but under ten times. This rearrangement joins TRBV3-1 to TRBJ2-5; D gene uncertain. The V end lost 2 bases, the J end lost 4 bases, and 5 bases lay between the germline ends. Per germline, CDR1 LGHDT and CDR2 YNNKEL (reference sequence). The CDR3 extends over 12 amino acids. The CDR3 sequence: CASSQIIETQYF. The CDR3 region has the DNA TGTGCCAGCAGCCAAATTATAGAGACCCAGTACTTC.

Only a few counts were recorded for this clonotype. The chain is built from TRBV29-1 and TRBJ2-5; D is possibly TRBD2 (5 bases). This CDR3 has 13 residues. V was cut by 5 bases and J by 3 bases, with 13 bases left in between. The germline CDR1 and CDR2 sequences are SQVTM and ANQGSEA. The CDR3 spells CSVKSLAKETQYF. CDR3 in DNA: TGCAGCGTTAAAAGCCTAGCTAAAGAGACCCAGTACTTC.

This clonotype has a count of ten or more. J is TRBJ2-3 and V is TRBV29-1; no clear D. The CDR3 has 17 residues. V lost 0 bases, J lost 4 bases, and 20 bases lay in between. Germline V gene lookup returns CDR1 SQVTM and CDR2 ANQGSEA. The CDR3 sequence: CSVEDQRPPWWSDTQYF. As DNA, the CDR3 is TGCAGCGTTGAAGATCAACGGCCCCCGTGGTGGTCAGATACGCAGTATTTT.

This clonotype was seen repeatedly, ten times or more. V and J are TRBV28 and TRBJ1-2; TRBD1 matches at 7 bases. CDR1 and CDR2 (germline): MDHEN, SYDVKM. This CDR3 is built from 13 residues. Trimming cost V 6 bases and J 2 bases; bases outside gene matches: 3. The CDR3 region has the DNA TGTGCCAGCAGGTCGGGACAGAACTATGGCTACACCTTC. Translation: CASRSGQNYGYTF.

V usage is TRBV7-2 and J usage is TRBJ2-3; 7 bases match TRBD1. The germline gives CDR1 SGHTA, CDR2 FQGNSA. The CDR3 is 12 amino acids. V lost 0 bases to trimming and J lost 10 bases; unmatched junction nucleotides: 1. This chain's CDR3 is CASSLAGGAQYF. CDR3 in DNA: TGTGCCAGCAGCTTAGCAGGGGGCGCGCAGTATTTT.

This clonotype was detected only a few times. J is TRBJ1-4 and V is TRBV12-3 or TRBV12-4; the D gene is possibly TRBD1 (6 bases). This CDR3 region has 15 residues. V gave up 5 bases and J gave up 4 bases, with 14 bases separating them. The CDR3 sequence: CASSQIGQFNEKLFF. The DNA of the CDR3 is TGTGCCAGCAGTCAAATTGGACAGTTTAATGAAAAACTGTTTTTT.

The V call is TRBV7-9, the J call TRBJ2-1; D uncertain. Germline assignment: CDR1 SEHNR and CDR2 FQNEAQ (reference sequence). The CDR3 covers 14 residues. Trimming took 0 bases from V and 10 from J, leaving 13 bases between them. The CDR3 sequence: CASSLADFFGEQFF. The DNA for the CDR3 is TGTGCCAGCAGCTTAGCTGACTTCTTTGGGGAGCAGTTCTTC.

The chain carries TRBV4-3 and TRBJ2-2, with TRBD1 identical over 7 bases. CDR1 is LGHNA and CDR2 is YSLEER in the germline V gene. With V trimmed by 0 bases and J by 5 bases, 3 bases remained unmatched. The CDR3 has 15 amino acids. The CDR3 nucleotides are TGCGCCAGCAGCCAAGAGCACAGGGGAACCGGGGAGCTGTTTTTT. This codes for CASSQEHRGTGELFF.

In nucleotides, the CDR3 is TGTGCCAGCAGCTTAAGGGTAAGGATACCGACCTACAATGAGCAGTTCTTC. This codes for CASSLRVRIPTYNEQFF. The chain is built from TRBV7-8 and TRBJ2-1; D uncertain. V lost 2 bases and J 2 bases, leaving 16 bases between the germline ends. Germline loops: CDR1 SGHVS, CDR2 FQNEAQ. The length of the CDR3 is 17 residues.

V usage is TRBV28 and J usage is TRBJ1-6; 8 bases are shared with TRBD1. The ends lost 5 bases at V and 10 bases at J; junction bases unmatched: 10. CDR1 is MDHEN, CDR2 SYDVKM, per germline. This CDR3 comprises 15 residues. Here the CDR3 DNA reads TGTGCCAGCAGTCCCGACGGACAGGGCGGCTCACCCCTCCACTTT. Its translation is CASSPDGQGGSPLHF.

This clonotype was counted only a few times. The CDR3 coding sequence is TGTGCCAGCAAACTCTCCTACGAGCAGTACTTC. Its translation is CASKLSYEQYF. The chain employs TRBV28 and TRBJ2-7; no definite D call. This CDR3 region has 11 residues. The germline V and J ends were trimmed by 7 bases and 0 bases, with 4 bases remaining between them. Germline V gene data show CDR1 as MDHEN and CDR2 as SYDVKM.

This clonotype turned up a few times. The V gene is TRBV7-9, the J gene TRBJ2-7; 8 positions match TRBD2. The CDR3 sequence is 15 residues long. V gave up 5 bases and J gave up 3 bases; unmatched junction bases: 9. CDR1 is SEHNR and CDR2 is FQNEAQ in the germline V gene (reference sequence). CDR3 region: CASSLSGGPGYEQYF. The CDR3 DNA reads TGTGCCAGCAGCCTCAGCGGGGGACCAGGCTACGAGCAGTACTTC.

This clonotype has at least ten counts. The chain recombines TRBV5-6 with TRBJ2-2; 7 bases are a match to TRBD1. The length of the CDR3 is 13 residues. V was clipped by 7 bases and J by 7 bases; unmatched bases: 7. The germline CDR1 and CDR2 sequences are SGHDT and YYEEEE. CDR3 in amino acids: CASLRRGIGELFF. The DNA for the CDR3 is TGTGCCAGCCTTCGCAGGGGGATCGGGGAGCTGTTTTTT.

The chain has TRBV6-2 or TRBV6-3 and TRBJ1-1; D is unresolved. The V gene's germline CDR1 is MNHEY and CDR2 SVGEGT. This CDR3 has 13 residues. The ends were cut back, 0 bases at V and 2 bases at J, with 4 bases in the middle. CDR3 DNA sequence: TGTGCCAGCAGTTACTCGCATAACACTGAAGCTTTCTTT. Amino acids: CASSYSHNTEAFF.

The sample holds many counts of this clonotype. The chain links TRBV7-3 to TRBJ2-1, with D perhaps TRBD2 (6 bases). CDR3 size: 13 residues. With 8 bases removed from V and 5 bases from J, the gap between germline ends came to 13 bases. CDR1 SGHTA and CDR2 FQGTGA come from the germline V gene. The CDR3 nucleotides are TGTGCCAGCTCCCTGTTAGCGGACAATGAGCAGTTCTTC. Its translation is CASSLLADNEQFF.

This clonotype was counted only a few times. The rearrangement links TRBV4-2 to TRBJ2-3, with 8 bases that match TRBD2. CDR1 and CDR2 (germline): LGHNA, YNFKEQ. This CDR3 spans 16 amino acids. The V gene end was trimmed by 0 bases and the J gene end by 0 bases; junction bases not matched to a gene: 2. The CDR3 nucleotides are TGTGCCAGCAGCCAAGATGCTAGCGGGAGCACAGATACGCAGTATTTT. This translates into CASSQDASGSTDTQYF.

The DNA of the CDR3 is TGTGCCACCGGACTAGCGGGAGGGCCTGTTTACAATGAGCAGTTCTTC. Encoded protein: CATGLAGGPVYNEQFF. The chain recombines TRBV27 with TRBJ2-1; 15 positions agree with TRBD2. The CDR3 consists of 16 residues. Unmatched junction bases numbered 8, after V lost 10 bases and J lost 4 bases. The germline V gene has CDR1 MNHEY and CDR2 SMNVEV (reference sequence).

This clonotype was counted only a few times. The genes are TRBV5-6 and TRBJ1-6; D is unresolved. Germline V lookup: CDR1 SGHDT, CDR2 YYEEEE. The CDR3 runs to 16 residues. V lost 0 bases to trimming and J lost 0 bases, with 7 bases between them. CDR3 bases: TGTGCCAGCAGCTTGGCGCCGAGCTCCTATAATTCACCCCTCCACTTT. It is translated as CASSLAPSSYNSPLHF.

The chain recombines TRBV18 with TRBJ2-2; D possibly corresponds to TRBD2 (5 bases). Germline lookup yields CDR1 KGHSH and CDR2 LQKENI. The V end lost 5 bases, the J end lost 2 bases, and 15 bases lay between the germline ends. The CDR3 has 16 amino acids. The CDR3 reads CASSYISADNTGELFF. For the CDR3, the DNA is TGTGCCAGCTCATATATTAGCGCAGACAACACCGGGGAGCTGTTTTTT.

In its sample, this clonotype was seen a few times. The V gene is TRBV2, the J gene TRBJ1-2, with D possibly matching TRBD1 (5 bases). Trimming removed 6 bases from V and 1 base from J, with 9 bases in between. CDR1 SNHLY and CDR2 FYNNEI come from the germline V gene. The CDR3 loop spans 13 amino acids. The CDR3 spells CASRADSNYGYTF. CDR3 DNA: TGTGCCAGCAGAGCCGACAGTAACTATGGCTACACCTTC.

This clonotype has just a few counts. The chain has TRBV12-3 or TRBV12-4 and TRBJ1-2, with 7 bases fitting TRBD1. The CDR3 has 14 amino acids. V was pared by 3 bases and J by 8 bases, with 9 bases of the junction left unmatched. This chain's CDR3 is CASSFGTASRGYTF. The CDR3 DNA reads as TGTGCCAGCAGTTTTGGGACAGCCTCGCGGGGCTACACCTTC.

This clonotype was counted a few times. The chain couples TRBV7-9 to TRBJ2-3; D remains ambiguous. The V gene's germline CDR1 is SEHNR and CDR2 FQNEAQ (reference sequence). The V and J ends lost 5 bases and 4 bases respectively, with 16 bases between them. This CDR3 has 15 residues. CDR3 region: CASSRPSLQPDTQYF. CDR3 bases: TGTGCCAGCAGCCGGCCGAGTCTACAGCCAGATACGCAGTATTTT.

The CDR3 reads CASSPRTSGGVEQFF. In DNA, the CDR3 is TGTGCCAGCAGCCCGCGGACTAGCGGGGGGGTTGAGCAGTTCTTC. This chain uses TRBV9 with TRBJ2-1, with 15 bases identical to TRBD2. In germline, CDR1 is SGDLS, CDR2 YYNGEE. The CDR3 has 15 amino acids. Losses at the gene ends were 4 bases for V and 9 bases for J; bases not matched to a gene: 5.

V usage is TRBV6-1 and J usage is TRBJ1-1, with 7 bases matching TRBD1. The germline V gene has CDR1 MNHNS and CDR2 SASEGT. Trimming took 8 bases from V and 7 from J; bases not matched to a gene: 10. CDR3 length: 13 residues. The chain's CDR3 is CASRRDRLNEAFF. The CDR3 region has the DNA TGTGCCAGCCGCCGGGACAGACTCAATGAAGCTTTCTTT.